A selection of T cell receptor beta chains follows, all from one sample in a study of blood T cell repertoires in COVID-19. Assay used: immunoSEQ multiplex PCR; TCRdb lists only in-frame clones, some missing. In the table there are 90,000 to 100,000 clones, just under 90% of which are singletons. The sample taken for sequencing was peripheral blood. These receptor sequences come from a human donor in a cohort sampled during active COVID-19. Each CDR3 is given with its conserved first and last residue. The order of the fields is V gene, J gene, D gene, clone size, CDR3 DNA, CDR3 protein. A D gene is named only where the DNA matches it firmly. Clone size is not always given. Where it is, it says once, few, many or a class for expanded clones.

TRBV30,TRBJ1-3,-,-,TGTGCCTGGAGTCCCGGGGGGGCTGGTAACACCATATATTTT,CAWSPGGAGNTIYF
TRBV6-2/TRBV6-3,TRBJ2-1,TRBD2,-,TGTGCCAGCAGTTACGAGGCGGGAGGGCGCAATGAGCAGTTCTTC,CASSYEAGGRNEQFF
TRBV6-2/TRBV6-3,TRBJ2-5,-,-,TGTGCCAGCAGTTTACTAGGGGAGACCCAGTACTTC,CASSLLGETQYF
TRBV7-8,TRBJ2-1,TRBD2,-,TGTGCCAGCAGCACATTTGATAAAACTAGCGGCCAGTTCTTC,CASSTFDKTSGQFF
TRBV6-2/TRBV6-3,TRBJ2-1,TRBD2,-,TGTGCCAGCAGTTCCCTGGGACTAGCGGGAGTCGGGATTAATGAGCAGTTCTTC,CASSSLGLAGVGINEQFF
TRBV28,TRBJ1-1,-,-,TGTGCCACCAAGAGAACAGGGACCACTGAAGCTTTCTTT,CATKRTGTTEAFF
TRBV3-1/TRBV3-2,TRBJ1-1,TRBD1,-,TGTGCCAGCACCCGGACAGGCCGGAACACTGAAGCTTTCTTT,CASTRTGRNTEAFF
TRBV27,TRBJ2-7,-,-,TGTGCCAGCAGTTTATCATCGATATTCAGGGGCAGCTCCTACGAGCAGTACTTC,CASSLSSIFRGSSYEQYF
TRBV4-3,TRBJ2-7,TRBD1,-,TGCGCCAGCAGCCAGGACAGGGTGGGGGAGCAGTACTTC,CASSQDRVGEQYF
TRBV6-2/TRBV6-3,TRBJ2-6,TRBD2,-,TGTGCCAGCAGCCCTGGACTAGCGGGGTTACACTCTGGGGCCAACGTCCTGACTTTC,CASSPGLAGLHSGANVLTF
TRBV7-8,TRBJ2-3,TRBD2,-,TGTGCCAGCAGCTTAGCAAGCCTAACTAGCGGGGTCGCAGATACGCAGTATTTT,CASSLASLTSGVADTQYF
TRBV9,TRBJ1-1,-,-,TGTGCCAGCAGCGTTCTAGGGGAGAACACTGAAGCTTTCTTT,CASSVLGENTEAFF
TRBV3-1/TRBV3-2,TRBJ1-4,TRBD1,-,TGTGCCAGCAGCCACCGTAGGACAGGGAGGGGTAGTGAAAAACTGTTTTTT,CASSHRRTGRGSEKLFF
TRBV30,TRBJ2-7,TRBD2,-,TGTGCCTGGAGTGGCGGACTAGCGGGAGACGAGCAGTACTTC,CAWSGGLAGDEQYF
TRBV28,TRBJ2-4,-,-,TGTGCCAGCAGTTTGTCCAGCAGGTCCATAGCCAAAAACATTCAGTACTTC,CASSLSSRSIAKNIQYF
TRBV5-1,TRBJ2-3,-,-,TGCGCCAGCAGGGTGAGTGGGGAGCGCACAGATACGCAGTATTTT,CASRVSGERTDTQYF
TRBV7-2,TRBJ2-1,TRBD2,-,TGTGCCAGCAGCTTAACGGCGGGAGCCTCCTACAATGAGCAGTTCTTC,CASSLTAGASYNEQFF
TRBV5-1,TRBJ1-1,-,once,TGCGCCAGCAGTGGGGCGTGGGACACTGAAGCTTTCTTT,CASSGAWDTEAFF
TRBV21-1,TRBJ2-5,-,-,TGTGCCAGCAGCAACGAGAATCCAGACAGGGGAGTCCAAGAGACCCAGTACTTC,CASSNENPDRGVQETQYF
TRBV30,TRBJ2-2,TRBD2,-,TGTGCCTGGAGTATCGGGGGGGGCTGGACCGGGGAGCTGTTTTTT,CAWSIGGGWTGELFF
TRBV6-5,TRBJ2-1,-,-,TGTGCCAGCGGGTGGGAGCTTTACAATGAGCAGTTCTTC,CASGWELYNEQFF
TRBV3-1/TRBV3-2,TRBJ2-1,-,-,TGTGCCAGCAGCTCAACGAGGGTAACCTACAATGAGCAGTTCTTC,CASSSTRVTYNEQFF
TRBV9,TRBJ2-1,TRBD2,-,TGTGCCAGCAGCGAACGGACTAGCGGGAGTGGAGAGCAGTTCTTC,CASSERTSGSGEQFF
TRBV4-1,TRBJ1-3,-,-,TGCGCCAGCAGCCAAGGGCAGATCACCTCTGGAAACACCATATATTTT,CASSQGQITSGNTIYF
TRBV5-1,TRBJ1-1,-,-,TGCGCCAGCAGCTCGGGGGGGAGGAACACTGAAGCTTTCTTT,CASSSGGRNTEAFF
TRBV20-1,TRBJ2-1,-,-,TGCAGTGCTAGTTCAAGCGGAGACTACAATGAGCAGTTCTTC,CSASSSGDYNEQFF
TRBV11-2,TRBJ2-7,-,-,TGTGCCAGCAGCTTAGGGGGCCTTTACGAGCAGTACTTC,CASSLGGLYEQYF
TRBV2,TRBJ2-7,TRBD2,few,TGTGCCAGCAGTGGTGGCGGGGGCGAGCAGTACTTC,CASSGGGGEQYF
TRBV5-1,TRBJ2-1,TRBD1,-,TGCGCCAGCAGCTTTGGACAGGCAGTACTTTCCTACAATGAGCAGTTCTTC,CASSFGQAVLSYNEQFF